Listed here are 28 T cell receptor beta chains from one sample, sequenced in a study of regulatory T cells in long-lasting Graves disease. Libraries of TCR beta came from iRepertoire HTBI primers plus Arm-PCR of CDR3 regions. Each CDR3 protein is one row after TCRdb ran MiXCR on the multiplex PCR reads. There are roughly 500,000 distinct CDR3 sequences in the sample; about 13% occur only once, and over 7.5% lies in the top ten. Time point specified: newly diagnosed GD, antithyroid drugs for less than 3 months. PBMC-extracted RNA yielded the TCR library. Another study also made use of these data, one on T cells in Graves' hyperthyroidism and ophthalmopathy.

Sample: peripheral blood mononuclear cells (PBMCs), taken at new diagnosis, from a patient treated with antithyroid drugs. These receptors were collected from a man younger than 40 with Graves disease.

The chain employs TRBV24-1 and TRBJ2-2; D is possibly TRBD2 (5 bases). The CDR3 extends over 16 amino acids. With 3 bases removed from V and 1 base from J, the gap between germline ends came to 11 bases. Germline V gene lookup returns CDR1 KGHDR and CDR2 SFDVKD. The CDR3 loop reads CATSDIGGRNTGELFF. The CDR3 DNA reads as TGTGCCACCAGTGATATCGGAGGTCGGAACACCGGGGAGCTGTTTTTT.

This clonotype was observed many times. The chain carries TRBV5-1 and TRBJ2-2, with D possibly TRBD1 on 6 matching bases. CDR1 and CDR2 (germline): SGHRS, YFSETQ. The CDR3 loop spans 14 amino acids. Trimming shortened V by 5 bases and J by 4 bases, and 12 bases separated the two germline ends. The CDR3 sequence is CASRGGQTTGELFF. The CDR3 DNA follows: TGCGCCAGCAGAGGGGGTCAGACCACCGGGGAGCTGTTTTTT.

The CDR3 reads CASSIRRQGLFPGELFF. The CDR3 nucleotides read TGTGCCAGTAGTATACGTCGACAGGGTTTGTTCCCCGGGGAGCTGTTTTTT. The genes are TRBV19 and TRBJ2-2, with TRBD1 identical over 7 bases. The germline V gene encodes CDR1 LNHDA and CDR2 SQIVND (reference sequence). The CDR3 length is 17 residues. Trimming removed 2 bases from V and 6 bases from J; junction bases left unmatched: 12. Full variable domain (outside the CDR3, taken from reference TRBV19 and TRBJ2-2): DGGITQSPKYLFRKEGQNVTLSCEQNLNHDAMYWYRQDPGQGLRLIYYSQIVNDFQKGDIAEGYSVSREKKESFPLTVTSAQKNPTAFYLCASSIRRQGLFPGELFFGEGSRLTVL.

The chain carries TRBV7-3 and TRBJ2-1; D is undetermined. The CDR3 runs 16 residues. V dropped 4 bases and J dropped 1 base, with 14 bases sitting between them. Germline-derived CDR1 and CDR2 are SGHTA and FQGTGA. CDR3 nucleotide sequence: TGTGCCAGCAGCTCTATTACCCAAAAGTCCTACAATGAGCAGTTCTTC. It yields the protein CASSSITQKSYNEQFF.

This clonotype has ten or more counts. The CDR3 DNA sequence: TGTGCCAGCAGTCTTCCTTTAGCGGGGACCTACGAGCAGTACTTC. This encodes CASSLPLAGTYEQYF. This chain joins TRBV28 and TRBJ2-7; TRBD2 aligns across 8 bases. The CDR3 extends over 15 amino acids. Looked up from germline, CDR1 is MDHEN and CDR2 is SYDVKM. V was pared by 5 bases and J by 2 bases, with 8 bases of the junction left unmatched.

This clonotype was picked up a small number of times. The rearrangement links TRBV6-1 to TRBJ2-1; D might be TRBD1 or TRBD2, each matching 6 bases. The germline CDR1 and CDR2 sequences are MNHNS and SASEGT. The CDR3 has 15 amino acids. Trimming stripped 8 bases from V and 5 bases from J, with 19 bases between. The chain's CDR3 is CASSPTRGVNNEQFF. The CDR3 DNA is TGTGCCAGCTCTCCGACTAGGGGGGTAAACAATGAGCAGTTCTTC.

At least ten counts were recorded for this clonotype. The CDR3 DNA reads as TGCGCCAGCAGCCCCATTCCCGTTGCAGGATCACAAAACACTGAAGCTTTCTTT. It translates to CASSPIPVAGSQNTEAFF. The gene calls are TRBV5-1 and TRBJ1-1; D not resolved. Germline V CDR1 and CDR2: SGHRS, YFSETQ. V lost 4 bases and J 2 bases, leaving 24 bases between the germline ends. This CDR3 has 18 amino acids.

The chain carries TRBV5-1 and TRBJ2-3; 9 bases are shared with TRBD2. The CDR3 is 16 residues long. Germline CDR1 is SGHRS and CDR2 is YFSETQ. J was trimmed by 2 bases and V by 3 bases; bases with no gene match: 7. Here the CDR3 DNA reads TGCGCCAGCAGCTGGACTAGCGCAAAGTCCACAGATACGCAGTATTTT. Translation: CASSWTSAKSTDTQYF.

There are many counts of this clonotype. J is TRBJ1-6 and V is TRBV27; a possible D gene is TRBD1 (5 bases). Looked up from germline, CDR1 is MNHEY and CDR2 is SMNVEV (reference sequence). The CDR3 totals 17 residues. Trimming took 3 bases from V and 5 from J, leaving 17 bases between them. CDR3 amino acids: CASSFRTGDPNNSPLHF. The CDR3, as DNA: TGTGCCAGCAGTTTTAGGACCGGGGACCCGAATAATTCACCCCTCCACTTT.

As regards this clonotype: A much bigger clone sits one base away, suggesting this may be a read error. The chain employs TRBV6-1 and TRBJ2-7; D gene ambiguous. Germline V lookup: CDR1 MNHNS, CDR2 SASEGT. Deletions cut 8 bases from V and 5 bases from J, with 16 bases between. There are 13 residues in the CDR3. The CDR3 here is CASSPPNSHEQYF. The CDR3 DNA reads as TGTGCCAGCTCACCACCGAATAGCCACGAGCAGTACTTC.

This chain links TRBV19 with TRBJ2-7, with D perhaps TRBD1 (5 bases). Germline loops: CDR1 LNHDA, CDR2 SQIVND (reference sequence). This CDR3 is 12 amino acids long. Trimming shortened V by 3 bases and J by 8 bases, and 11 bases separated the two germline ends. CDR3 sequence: CASSIRGNKQYF. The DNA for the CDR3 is TGTGCCAGTAGTATTAGGGGAAACAAGCAGTACTTC.

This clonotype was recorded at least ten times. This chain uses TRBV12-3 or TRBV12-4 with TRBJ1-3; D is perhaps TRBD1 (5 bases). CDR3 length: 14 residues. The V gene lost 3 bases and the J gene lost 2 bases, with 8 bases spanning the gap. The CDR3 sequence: CASSLIGAGNTIYF. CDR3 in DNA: TGTGCCAGCAGTTTGATAGGGGCTGGAAACACCATATATTTT.

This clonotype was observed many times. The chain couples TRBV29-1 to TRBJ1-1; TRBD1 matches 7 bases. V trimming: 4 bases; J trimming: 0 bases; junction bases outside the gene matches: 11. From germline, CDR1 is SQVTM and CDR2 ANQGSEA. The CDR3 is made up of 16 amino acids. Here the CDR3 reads CSVALDRAGLNTEAFF. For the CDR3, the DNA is TGCAGCGTTGCCCTAGACAGGGCAGGTTTGAACACTGAAGCTTTCTTT.

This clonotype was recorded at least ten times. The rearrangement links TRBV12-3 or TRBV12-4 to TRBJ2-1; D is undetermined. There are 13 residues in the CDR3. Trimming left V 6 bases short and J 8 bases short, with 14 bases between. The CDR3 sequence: CASRSTSADEQFF. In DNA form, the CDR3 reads TGTGCCAGCAGGTCGACGAGTGCGGATGAGCAGTTCTTC.

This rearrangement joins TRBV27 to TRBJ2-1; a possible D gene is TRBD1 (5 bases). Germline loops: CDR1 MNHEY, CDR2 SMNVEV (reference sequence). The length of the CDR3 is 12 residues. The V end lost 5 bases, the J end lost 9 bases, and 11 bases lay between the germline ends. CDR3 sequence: CASSLYQGEQFF. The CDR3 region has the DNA TGTGCCAGCAGTCTATATCAGGGTGAGCAGTTCTTC.

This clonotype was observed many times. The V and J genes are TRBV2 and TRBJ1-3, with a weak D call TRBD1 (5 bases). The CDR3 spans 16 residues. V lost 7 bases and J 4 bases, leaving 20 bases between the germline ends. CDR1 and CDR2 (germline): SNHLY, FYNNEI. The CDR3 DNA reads TGTGCCAGCACCCTCATTGGGGCCTGGGAAGGAAACACCATATATTTT. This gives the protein CASTLIGAWEGNTIYF.

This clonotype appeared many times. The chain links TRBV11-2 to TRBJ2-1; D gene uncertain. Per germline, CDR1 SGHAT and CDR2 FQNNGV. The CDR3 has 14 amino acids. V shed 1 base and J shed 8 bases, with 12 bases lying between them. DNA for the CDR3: TGTGCCAGCAGCTTAGGTGGGGTGTTGCATGAGCAGTTCTTC. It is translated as CASSLGGVLHEQFF.

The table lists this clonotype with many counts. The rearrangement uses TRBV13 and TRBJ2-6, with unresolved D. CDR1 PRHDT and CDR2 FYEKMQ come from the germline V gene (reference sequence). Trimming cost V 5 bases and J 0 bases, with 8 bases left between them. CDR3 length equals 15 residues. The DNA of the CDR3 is TGTGCCAGCAGCCTACAGAGCTCTGGGGCCAACGTCCTGACTTTC. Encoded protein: CASSLQSSGANVLTF.

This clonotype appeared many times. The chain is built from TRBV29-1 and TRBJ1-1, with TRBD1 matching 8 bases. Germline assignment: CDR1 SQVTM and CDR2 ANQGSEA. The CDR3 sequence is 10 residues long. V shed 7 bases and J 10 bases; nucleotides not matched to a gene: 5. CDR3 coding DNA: TGCAGCGCCAAGGACAGGGTAGCTTTCTTT. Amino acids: CSAKDRVAFF.

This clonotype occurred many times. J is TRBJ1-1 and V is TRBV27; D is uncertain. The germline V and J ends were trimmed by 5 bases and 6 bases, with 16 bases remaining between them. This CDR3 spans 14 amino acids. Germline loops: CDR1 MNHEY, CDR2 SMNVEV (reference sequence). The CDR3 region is CASSLNGNLAEAFF. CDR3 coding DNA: TGTGCCAGCAGTCTAAACGGGAACCTAGCTGAAGCTTTCTTT.

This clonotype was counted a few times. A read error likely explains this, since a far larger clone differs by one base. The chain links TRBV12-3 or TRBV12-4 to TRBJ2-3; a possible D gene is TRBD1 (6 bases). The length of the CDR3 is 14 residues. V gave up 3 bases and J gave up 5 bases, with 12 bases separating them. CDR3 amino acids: CASSFGTRGDTQYF. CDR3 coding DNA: TGTGCCAGCAGTTTCGGAACCAGGGGAGATACGCAGTATTTT.

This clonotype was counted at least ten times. CDR3 DNA: TGTGCCAGCAGGACAAGTAGCTACTCCTACAATGAGCAGTTCTTC. It encodes CASRTSSYSYNEQFF. The chain joins TRBV6-1 to TRBJ2-1; no firm D call. The CDR3 is 15 amino acids. V was shortened by 6 bases and J by 0 bases, with 12 bases between the two germline ends. Per germline, CDR1 MNHNS and CDR2 SASEGT.

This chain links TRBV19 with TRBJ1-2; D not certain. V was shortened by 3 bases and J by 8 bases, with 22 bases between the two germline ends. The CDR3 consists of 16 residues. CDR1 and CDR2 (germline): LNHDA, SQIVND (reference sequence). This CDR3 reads CASSIIVGPRSGGYTF. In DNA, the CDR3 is TGTGCCAGTAGTATTATAGTCGGACCGAGATCGGGAGGCTACACCTTC.

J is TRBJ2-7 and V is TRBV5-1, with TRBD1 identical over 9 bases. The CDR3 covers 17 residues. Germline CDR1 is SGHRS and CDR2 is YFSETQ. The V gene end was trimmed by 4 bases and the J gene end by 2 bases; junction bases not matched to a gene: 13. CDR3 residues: CASSLGGDREEPYEQYF. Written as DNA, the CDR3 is TGCGCCAGCAGCCTGGGTGGGGACAGGGAGGAACCCTACGAGCAGTACTTC.

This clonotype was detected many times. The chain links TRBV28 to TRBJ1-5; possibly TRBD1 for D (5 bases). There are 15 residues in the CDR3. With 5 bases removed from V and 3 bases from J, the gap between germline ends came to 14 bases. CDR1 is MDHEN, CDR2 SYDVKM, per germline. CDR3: CASSTMTVYNQPQHF. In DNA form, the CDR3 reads TGTGCCAGCAGTACAATGACAGTGTACAATCAGCCCCAGCATTTT.

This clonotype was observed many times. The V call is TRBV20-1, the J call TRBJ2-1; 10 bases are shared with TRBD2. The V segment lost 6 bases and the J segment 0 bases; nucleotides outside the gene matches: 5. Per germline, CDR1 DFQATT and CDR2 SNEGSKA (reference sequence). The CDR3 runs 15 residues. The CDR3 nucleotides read TGCAGTGCAGAAGCGGGAGGGCCCTCCTACAATGAGCAGTTCTTC. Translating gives CSAEAGGPSYNEQFF.

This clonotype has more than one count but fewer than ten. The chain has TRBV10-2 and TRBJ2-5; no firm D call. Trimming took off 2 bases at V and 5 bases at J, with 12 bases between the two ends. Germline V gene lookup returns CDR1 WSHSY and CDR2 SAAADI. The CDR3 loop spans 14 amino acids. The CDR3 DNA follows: TGCGCCAGCAGTGAGCCTGCTACCGGGGAGACCCAGTACTTC. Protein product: CASSEPATGETQYF.

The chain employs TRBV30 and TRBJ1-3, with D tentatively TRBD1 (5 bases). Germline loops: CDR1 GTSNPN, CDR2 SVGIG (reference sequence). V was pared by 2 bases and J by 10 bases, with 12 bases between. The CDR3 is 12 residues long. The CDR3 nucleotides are TGTGCCTGGAGTCCGGACCGGGGGACCATATATTTT. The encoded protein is CAWSPDRGTIYF.